The next 22 T cell receptor beta chains were all read from a single sample in a study of blood T cell repertoires in COVID-19. Some clones are missing from TCRdb's copy, which holds only in-frame ones; the method was immunoSEQ multiplex PCR. The data contain about 260,000 clones, approximately 90% of them singletons. Material: PBMCs or T cells enriched from blood (not recorded which). These receptors came from a man aged 35 to 55 who had been exposed to COVID-19.

This clone was counted between two and nine times. The chain is built from TRBV2 and TRBJ1-2; D remains ambiguous. The CDR3 spans 16 residues. In germline, CDR1 is SNHLY, CDR2 FYNNEI. Trimming took 2 bases from V and 0 from J, leaving 13 bases between them. Here the CDR3 reads CASSEFRVAANYGYTF. In DNA, the CDR3 is TGTGCCAGCAGTGAATTTCGGGTAGCAGCTAACTATGGCTACACCTTC.

The chain carries TRBV3-1 (or the pseudogene TRBV3-2) and TRBJ2-2; D is possibly TRBD2 (6 bases). This CDR3 spans 15 amino acids. V lost 1 base and J lost 2, with 8 bases in between. CDR1 is LGHDT, CDR2 YNNKEL, per germline (reference sequence). The CDR3 DNA reads as TGTGCCAGCAGCCAAGTTAGCGGCAACACCGGGGAGCTGTTTTTT. This translates into CASSQVSGNTGELFF.

The gene calls are TRBV11-2 and TRBJ2-7; 9 bases are shared with TRBD2. With 1 base clipped from V and 2 bases from J, the junction kept 6 bases outside the gene matches. The CDR3 spans 16 residues. Per the germline V gene, CDR1 is SGHAT and CDR2 is FQNNGV. The CDR3 DNA follows: TGTGCCAGCAGCTTAGTTTCTAGCGGGGCAACCTACGAGCAGTACTTC. This codes for CASSLVSSGATYEQYF. Looking up the rest from reference TRBV11-2 and TRBJ2-7 gives the full variable domain: EAGVAQSPRYKIIEKRQSVAFWCNPISGHATLYWYQQILGQGPKLLIQFQNNGVVDDSQLPKDRFSAERLKGVDSTLKIQPAKLEDSAVYLCASSLVSSGATYEQYFGPGTRLTVT.

The chain uses TRBV3-1 (or the pseudogene TRBV3-2) and TRBJ1-2; D call uncertain. The CDR3 is 17 amino acids. V lost 8 bases, J lost 2 bases, and 24 bases lay in between. Germline V gene lookup returns CDR1 LGHDT and CDR2 YNNKEL (reference sequence). CDR3 loop: CASAPQHAAKRNYGYTF. The CDR3 coding sequence is TGTGCCAGCGCGCCTCAACACGCGGCTAAGAGAAACTATGGCTACACCTTC.

This clone has just one count. CDR3 in amino acids: CASTSRTGKNIQYF. The CDR3, as DNA: TGTGCCAGCACCTCTCGGACTGGCAAAAACATTCAGTACTTC. This rearrangement joins TRBV2 to TRBJ2-4; maybe TRBD2 (5 bases). The CDR3 contains 14 residues. V shed 7 bases and J shed 3 bases, with 13 bases lying between them. Germline CDR1 and CDR2: SNHLY and FYNNEI.

The rearrangement links TRBV19 to TRBJ1-5; a weak D match, TRBD1 (6 bases). V lost 1 base and J lost 0, with 16 bases in between. In germline, CDR1 is LNHDA, CDR2 SQIVND (reference sequence). The CDR3 is made up of 18 amino acids. Here the CDR3 reads CASSIGHRVVGSNQPQHF. CDR3 coding DNA: TGTGCCAGTAGTATAGGTCACAGGGTTGTGGGTAGCAATCAGCCCCAGCATTTT.

CDR3 in amino acids: CASSYLHGAEAFF. For the CDR3, the DNA is TGTGCCAGCAGTTACCTTCATGGAGCTGAAGCTTTCTTT. The rearrangement uses TRBV6-5 and TRBJ1-1; D gene ambiguous. The V and J ends lost 2 bases and 6 bases respectively, with 10 bases between them. In germline, CDR1 is MNHEY, CDR2 SVGAGI. The length of the CDR3 is 13 residues.

Comment on this clone: Mismatch with germline at one junction end may stem from a read error. The chain combines TRBV7-7 with TRBJ2-5; possibly TRBD2 for D (5 bases). Germline CDR1 is SSHAT and CDR2 is FNYEAQ (reference sequence). There are 14 residues in the CDR3. CDR3 DNA: TGTGCTAGCAGCTTAGCGTATACGGGAGAGACCCAGTACTTC. Its translation: CASSLAYTGETQYF. Complete variable domain (other parts from reference TRBV7-7 and TRBJ2-5): GAGVSQSPRYKVTKRGQDVTLRCDPISSHATLYWYQQALGQGPEFLTYFNYEAQPDKSGLPSDRFSAERPEGSISTLTIQRTEQRDSAMYRCASSLAYTGETQYFGPGTRLLVL.

There are many counts of this clone. The chain couples TRBV28 to TRBJ1-2, with TRBD1 identical over 7 bases. V trimming: 5 bases; J trimming: 8 bases; junction bases outside the gene matches: 14. Per the germline V gene, CDR1 is MDHEN and CDR2 is SYDVKM. The CDR3 is made up of 15 amino acids. CDR3 in DNA: TGTGCCAGCAGTCCCCCGGACAGGCCCATCGGAGGCTACACCTTC. Amino acid sequence: CASSPPDRPIGGYTF.

This chain connects TRBV5-1 to TRBJ1-1; 10 bases are a match to TRBD1. CDR3 length: 16 amino acids. CDR1 SGHRS and CDR2 YFSETQ come from the germline V gene. Losses at the gene ends were 4 bases for V and 0 bases for J; bases not matched to a gene: 6. CDR3 residues: CASSPMTGGLNTEAFF. The CDR3 DNA reads TGCGCCAGCAGCCCGATGACAGGGGGCCTGAACACTGAAGCTTTCTTT. The variable domain in full, with the rest retrieved from reference TRBV5-1 and TRBJ1-1, is KAGVTQTPRYLIKTRGQQVTLSCSPISGHRSVSWYQQTPGQGLQFLFEYFSETQRNKGNFPGRFSGRQFSNSRSEMNVSTLELGDSALYLCASSPMTGGLNTEAFFGQGTRLTVV.

V and J are TRBV30 and TRBJ1-1; D call uncertain. V lost 2 bases and J 1 base, leaving 8 bases between the germline ends. This CDR3 has 13 amino acids. The germline V gene encodes CDR1 GTSNPN and CDR2 SVGIG (reference sequence). The chain's CDR3 is CAWSNNPNTEAFF. CDR3 DNA sequence: TGTGCCTGGAGTAACAACCCGAACACTGAAGCTTTCTTT.

This clone has only one observation. The rearrangement links TRBV3-1 (or the pseudogene TRBV3-2) to TRBJ1-2; weak D call: TRBD1 (5 bases). V was clipped by 4 bases and J by 5 bases, with 20 bases between them. The germline V gene encodes CDR1 LGHDT and CDR2 YNNKEL (reference sequence). The CDR3 covers 16 residues. CDR3 sequence reads: CASSPRNRQKTYGYTF. CDR3 in DNA: TGTGCCAGCAGCCCGCGAAACCGACAGAAAACGTATGGCTACACCTTC.

DNA of the CDR3: TGCGCCAGCAGCCCGAGCTTCCGGACAGGGGTTGACGAGCAGTACTTC. Protein product: CASSPSFRTGVDEQYF. The gene calls are TRBV5-1 and TRBJ2-7; 9 bases line up with TRBD1. The CDR3 spans 16 residues. Germline lookup yields CDR1 SGHRS and CDR2 YFSETQ. V was pared by 4 bases and J by 5 bases, with 13 bases of the junction left unmatched. The whole variable domain, filled in from reference TRBV5-1 and TRBJ2-7, reads KAGVTQTPRYLIKTRGQQVTLSCSPISGHRSVSWYQQTPGQGLQFLFEYFSETQRNKGNFPGRFSGRQFSNSRSEMNVSTLELGDSALYLCASSPSFRTGVDEQYFGPGTRLTVT.

In this sample, this clone turned up once. This chain joins TRBV5-1 and TRBJ2-2; D is unclear. Germline V lookup: CDR1 SGHRS, CDR2 YFSETQ. The CDR3 runs 14 residues. V was cut by 0 bases and J by 7 bases, with 10 bases left in between. As DNA, the CDR3 is TGCGCCAGCAGCTTGGCCGTTTTCGGCGGGGAGCTGTTTTTT. Protein sequence: CASSLAVFGGELFF.

The V and J genes are TRBV6-2 or TRBV6-3 and TRBJ2-7; 9 bases agree with TRBD2. The germline V gene has CDR1 MNHEY and CDR2 SVGEGT. The CDR3 is 16 residues long. With 2 bases clipped from V and 6 bases from J, the junction kept 11 bases outside the gene matches. Written as DNA, the CDR3 is TGTGCCAGCAGTTACCCCCTTCTAGCGGGATCACGCGAGCAGTACTTC. This sequence encodes CASSYPLLAGSREQYF.

The gene calls are TRBV5-1 and TRBJ2-1, with D maybe TRBD2 (6 bases). This CDR3 spans 13 amino acids. V was shortened by 7 bases and J by 6 bases, with 14 bases between the two germline ends. CDR1 and CDR2 from the germline V gene are SGHRS and YFSETQ. The CDR3 DNA follows: TGCGCCAGCGGCAGACTAGGAACCAATGAGCAGTTCTTC. Translated: CASGRLGTNEQFF.

The rearrangement joins TRBV4-1 to TRBJ1-3; D is uncertain. This CDR3 spans 15 amino acids. Germline V gene sequence: CDR1 MGHRA, CDR2 YSYEKL. Trimming left V 5 bases short and J 0 bases short, with 11 bases between. CDR3 protein: CASSSQVYSGNTIYF. The CDR3 DNA sequence: TGCGCCAGCAGCTCGCAGGTTTACTCTGGAAACACCATATATTTT.

In this sample, this clone turned up a few times. The chain combines TRBV7-2 with TRBJ2-2, with 8 bases that match TRBD2. Germline V CDR1 and CDR2: SGHTA, FQGNSA. J gave up 6 bases and V 5 bases, and 8 bases lay outside the gene matches. This CDR3 spans 15 amino acids. The CDR3 loop reads CASSARTSHPGELFF. In nucleotides, the CDR3 is TGTGCCAGCAGCGCCCGGACTAGCCACCCCGGGGAGCTGTTTTTT. Full variable domain (remainder filled in from reference TRBV7-2 and TRBJ2-2): GAGVSQSPSNKVTEKGKDVELRCDPISGHTALYWYRQSLGQGLEFLIYFQGNSAPDKSGLPSDRFSAERTGGSVSTLTIQRTQQEDSAVYLCASSARTSHPGELFFGEGSRLTVL.

The V and J genes are TRBV5-1 and TRBJ1-1; possibly TRBD1 for D (6 bases). V was pared by 0 bases and J by 1 base, with 13 bases between. In germline, CDR1 is SGHRS, CDR2 YFSETQ. The CDR3 contains 16 residues. In DNA form, the CDR3 reads TGCGCCAGCAGCTTGGCCGGGGGGGGCCCGAACACTGAAGCTTTCTTT. It translates to CASSLAGGGPNTEAFF.

The chain couples TRBV28 to TRBJ2-5; 8 bases are a match to TRBD1. This CDR3 spans 16 amino acids. CDR1 and CDR2 from the germline V gene are MDHEN and SYDVKM. V was clipped by 7 bases and J by 1 base; unmatched bases: 11. The CDR3 loop reads CASTIGQGFFQETQYF. As DNA, the CDR3 is TGTGCCAGCACCATAGGACAGGGTTTTTTCCAAGAGACCCAGTACTTC.

Of note for this clone: Other DNA sequences in this specimen translate into the identical CDR3. The CDR3 protein is CAWSPTGIGYTF. The CDR3 nucleotides read TGTGCCTGGAGTCCGACGGGGATAGGCTACACCTTC. The J gene is TRBJ1-2, the V gene TRBV30; D uncertain. V was trimmed by 2 bases and J by 8 bases, leaving 12 bases between them. The CDR3 covers 12 residues. Germline CDR1 GTSNPN, CDR2 SVGIG (reference sequence).

The chain couples TRBV19 to TRBJ1-2, with a possible D match to TRBD1 (6 bases). Trimming removed 5 bases at V and 0 bases at J, with 13 bases between. The CDR3 extends over 15 amino acids. Germline values: CDR1 LNHDA, CDR2 SQIVND (reference sequence). The CDR3 here is CASSLGAVTNYGYTF. The CDR3 DNA reads as TGTGCCAGTAGTCTGGGGGCCGTGACTAACTATGGCTACACCTTC.